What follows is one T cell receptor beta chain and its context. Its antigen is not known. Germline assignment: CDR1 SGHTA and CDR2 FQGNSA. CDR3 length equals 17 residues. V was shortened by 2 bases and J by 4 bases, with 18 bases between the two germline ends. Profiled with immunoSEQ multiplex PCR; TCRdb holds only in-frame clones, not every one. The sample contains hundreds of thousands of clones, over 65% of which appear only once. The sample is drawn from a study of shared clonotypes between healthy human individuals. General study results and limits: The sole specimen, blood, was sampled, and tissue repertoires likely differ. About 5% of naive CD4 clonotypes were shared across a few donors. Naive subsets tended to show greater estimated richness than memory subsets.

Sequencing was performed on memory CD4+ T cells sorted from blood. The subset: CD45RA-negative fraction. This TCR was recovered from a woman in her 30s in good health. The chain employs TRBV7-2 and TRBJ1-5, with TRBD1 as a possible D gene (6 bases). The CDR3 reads CASSLSGGGAANQPQHF. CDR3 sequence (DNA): TGTGCCAGCAGCTTATCAGGTGGGGGGGCGGCAAATCAGCCCCAGCATTTT.